Following are 23 T cell receptor beta chains from one sample sequenced in a study of PD-1 blockade in classical Hodgkin lymphoma. Patients all relapsed after autologous stem cell transplantation, and there was variation in brentuximab vedotin exposure. Sequenced by immunoSEQ multiplex PCR; TCRdb stores in-frame clones only, minus some. The profile shows 90,000 to 120,000 clones, roughly nine tenths of them singletons. The sequencing here drew on peripheral blood mononuclear cells (PBMCs), taken before the second cycle of nivolumab. The receptors shown here come from a human donor with classical Hodgkin lymphoma.

The rearrangement links TRBV30 to TRBJ2-7; no reliable D call. The CDR3 consists of 11 residues. CDR1 is GTSNPN, CDR2 SVGIG, per germline (reference sequence). V lost 4 bases, J lost 0 bases, and 4 bases lay in between. CDR3 DNA: TGTGCCTGGATCAGCTCCTACGAGCAGTACTTC. This sequence encodes CAWISSYEQYF.

The chain joins TRBV6-1 to TRBJ2-7; D might be TRBD1 (6 bases). This CDR3 comprises 15 residues. CDR1 is MNHNS and CDR2 is SASEGT in the germline V gene. V was clipped by 8 bases and J by 4 bases, with 21 bases between them. CDR3 sequence (DNA): TGTGCCAGCTCCTTCTGGGGGCAGCCATATTACGAGCAGTACTTC. Translation gives CASSFWGQPYYEQYF.

The rearrangement links TRBV18 to TRBJ2-7; D unclear. Looked up from germline, CDR1 is KGHSH and CDR2 is LQKENI. This CDR3 contains 13 residues. V lost 0 bases and J lost 6, with 9 bases in between. CDR3 coding DNA: TGTGCCAGCTCACCACCTATGAAGGGCGAGCAGTACTTC. It specifies CASSPPMKGEQYF.

The rearrangement links TRBV4-3 to TRBJ2-3, with TRBD2 identical over 9 bases. The CDR3 extends over 19 amino acids. Germline CDR1 LGHNA, CDR2 YSLEER. Trimming at V came to 2 bases and at J to 1 base, leaving 13 bases not matched to a gene. The DNA for the CDR3 is TGCGCCAGCAGCCAATTACGCACCTACCGCGGGAGGGGCACAGATACGCAGTATTTT. It encodes CASSQLRTYRGRGTDTQYF.

This sequence joins TRBV2 and TRBJ1-1; possible D gene TRBD1, 5 bases. V dropped 5 bases and J dropped 1 base, with 14 bases sitting between them. The CDR3 sequence is 15 residues long. The V gene's germline CDR1 is SNHLY and CDR2 FYNNEI. The CDR3 nucleotides read TGTGCCAGCAGTCCTATAACAGGAAGGAACACTGAAGCTTTCTTT. Protein sequence: CASSPITGRNTEAFF. The complete variable domain, with remaining parts taken from reference TRBV2 and TRBJ1-1, reads EPEVTQTPSHQVTQMGQEVILRCVPISNHLYFYWYRQILGQKVEFLVSFYNNEISEKSEIFDDQFSVERPDGSNFTLKIRSTKLEDSAMYFCASSPITGRNTEAFFGQGTRLTVV.

The chain combines TRBV2 with TRBJ1-2; D is unresolved. This CDR3 comprises 13 residues. Germline V gene lookup returns CDR1 SNHLY and CDR2 FYNNEI. The ends were cut back, 3 bases at V and 0 bases at J, with 5 bases in the middle. DNA of the CDR3: TGTGCCAGCAGTGAGGCAGCTAACTATGGCTACACCTTC. As protein: CASSEAANYGYTF. Full variable domain (remainder filled in from reference TRBV2 and TRBJ1-2): EPEVTQTPSHQVTQMGQEVILRCVPISNHLYFYWYRQILGQKVEFLVSFYNNEISEKSEIFDDQFSVERPDGSNFTLKIRSTKLEDSAMYFCASSEAANYGYTFGSGTRLTVV.

The chain links TRBV18 to TRBJ1-1; D may be TRBD1 (5 bases). The CDR3 length is 13 residues. Germline V gives CDR1 KGHSH, CDR2 LQKENI. Deletions cut 6 bases from V and 1 base from J, with 9 bases between. The CDR3 reads CASSQGQNTEAFF. The DNA of the CDR3 is TGTGCCAGCTCCCAAGGACAGAACACTGAAGCTTTCTTT.

The chain recombines TRBV18 with TRBJ2-3; no firm D call. V gave up 0 bases and J gave up 0 bases, with 10 bases separating them. The CDR3 is made up of 16 amino acids. In germline, CDR1 is KGHSH, CDR2 LQKENI. Here the CDR3 reads CASSPPGHFSTDTQYF. Written as DNA, the CDR3 is TGTGCCAGCTCACCACCCGGGCACTTCAGCACAGATACGCAGTATTTT.

The gene calls are TRBV19 and TRBJ2-1; TRBD1 aligns across 7 bases. V dropped 6 bases and J dropped 0; count of bases not matched to a gene: 11. This CDR3 is 17 amino acids long. Germline CDR1 and CDR2: LNHDA and SQIVND (reference sequence). DNA for the CDR3: TGTGCCAGTAGCATCGGCCAGGGGGAGAGCTCCTACAATGAGCAGTTCTTC. Amino acid sequence: CASSIGQGESSYNEQFF.

The gene calls are TRBV4-3 and TRBJ2-7; no clear D gene. The CDR3 spans 15 residues. The V gene's germline CDR1 is LGHNA and CDR2 YSLEER. V was shortened by 0 bases and J by 7 bases, with 16 bases between the two germline ends. The CDR3 bases are TGCGCCAGCAGCCAAGATCCCCTCTCTGGCTCGGAGCAGTACTTC. The encoded protein is CASSQDPLSGSEQYF.

The chain uses TRBV18 and TRBJ2-2; D perhaps matches TRBD2 (6 bases). From germline, CDR1 is KGHSH and CDR2 LQKENI. The V end was cut by 2 bases, the J end by 6 bases, with 22 bases between. The CDR3 spans 18 residues. For the CDR3, the DNA is TGTGCCAGCTCACCATTGTCCGGAGGGATGACTCCTTCCGGGGAGCTGTTTTTT. Residues: CASSPLSGGMTPSGELFF. The full variable domain, completed using reference TRBV18 and TRBJ2-2, is NAGVMQNPRHLVRRRGQEARLRCSPMKGHSHVYWYRQLPEEGLKFMVYLQKENIIDESGMPKERFSAEFPKEGPSILRIQQVVRGDSAAYFCASSPLSGGMTPSGELFFGEGSRLTVL.

This chain connects TRBV4-2 to TRBJ2-7, with D perhaps being TRBD1 or TRBD2 (5 bases each). The CDR3 runs to 15 residues. Germline V gene sequence: CDR1 LGHNA, CDR2 YNFKEQ. Trimming pared 0 bases from V and 3 bases from J, leaving 12 bases between. The CDR3 DNA is TGTGCCAGCAGCCAAGAAGGGACGGGCTACTACGAGCAGTACTTC. This sequence encodes CASSQEGTGYYEQYF.

The J gene is TRBJ1-2, the V gene TRBV6-5; 8 positions agree with TRBD1. CDR1 and CDR2 from the germline V gene are MNHEY and SVGAGI. The V and J ends lost 4 bases and 8 bases, in that order; junction bases with no gene match: 12. This CDR3 has 15 residues. The CDR3 DNA follows: TGTGCCAGCAGTTCAACGACAGGGGCGCTTTGGGGCTACACCTTC. Amino acid sequence: CASSSTTGALWGYTF.

The chain links TRBV5-1 to TRBJ2-2; D is perhaps TRBD2 (5 bases). Germline V lookup: CDR1 SGHRS, CDR2 YFSETQ. Trimming removed 0 bases at V and 4 bases at J, with 13 bases between. This CDR3 has 16 amino acids. The CDR3 spells CASSLVAGSSTGELFF. The CDR3 region has the DNA TGCGCCAGCAGCTTGGTTGCGGGTTCGAGCACCGGGGAGCTGTTTTTT.

CDR3 DNA sequence: TGTGCCAGCAGCTTAGACCTAGGGCCCGGCCCCTACGAGCAGTACTTC. Protein product: CASSLDLGPGPYEQYF. The rearrangement joins TRBV7-9 to TRBJ2-7; D uncertain. V was pared by 1 base and J by 2 bases, with 15 bases between. Germline CDR1 is SEHNR and CDR2 is FQNEAQ (reference sequence). The CDR3 has 16 amino acids.

This chain links TRBV2 with TRBJ2-7, with D maybe TRBD1 (6 bases). Between the trimmed V and J ends, which lost 2 bases and 0 bases, there was a span of 11 bases. The V gene's germline CDR1 is SNHLY and CDR2 FYNNEI. The CDR3 has 15 amino acids. The CDR3 loop reads CASSESQDSSYEQYF. Written as DNA, the CDR3 is TGTGCCAGCAGTGAATCACAGGACAGCTCCTACGAGCAGTACTTC.

This chain connects TRBV7-9 to TRBJ1-1; a possible D gene is TRBD1 (6 bases). V was clipped by 9 bases and J by 6 bases, with 14 bases between them. There are 12 residues in the CDR3. The V gene's germline CDR1 is SEHNR and CDR2 FQNEAQ (reference sequence). CDR3 nucleotides: TGTGCCAGTCCGGGGGCCGTCGCTGAAGCTTTCTTT. Translation: CASPGAVAEAFF. Combining the CDR3 with reference TRBV7-9 and TRBJ1-1 gives the whole variable domain DTGVSQNPRHKITKRGQNVTFRCDPISEHNRLYWYRQTLGQGPEFLTYFQNEAQLEKSRLLSDRFSAERPKGSFSTLEIQRTEQGDSAMYLCASPGAVAEAFFGQGTRLTVV.

The rearrangement uses TRBV28 and TRBJ2-7; 10 nucleotides align to TRBD2. Germline-derived CDR1 and CDR2 are MDHEN and SYDVKM. The CDR3 consists of 14 residues. V was pared by 6 bases and J by 2 bases, with 4 bases of the junction left unmatched. The CDR3 bases are TGTGCCAGCAGCCAAACTAGCGGGGCCTACGAGCAGTACTTC. Its translation: CASSQTSGAYEQYF. The variable domain in full, completed from reference TRBV28 and TRBJ2-7, reads DVKVTQSSRYLVKRTGEKVFLECVQDMDHENMFWYRQDPGLGLRLIYFSYDVKMKEKGDIPEGYSVSREKKERFSLILESASTNQTSMYLCASSQTSGAYEQYFGPGTRLTVT.

This clone was observed once. This chain connects TRBV7-2 to TRBJ2-4; maybe TRBD1 (6 bases). The CDR3 is 16 residues long. V lost 0 bases to trimming and J lost 1 base, with 10 bases between them. Per the germline V gene, CDR1 is SGHTA and CDR2 is FQGNSA. CDR3 amino acids: CASSLAEGVAKNIQYF. The CDR3, as DNA: TGTGCCAGCAGCTTAGCTGAGGGGGTGGCCAAAAACATTCAGTACTTC.

This clone was counted once. The genes are TRBV6-1 and TRBJ2-7; 8 bases are a match to TRBD2. CDR1 is MNHNS, CDR2 SASEGT, per germline. V was clipped by 8 bases and J by 6 bases; unmatched bases: 3. The CDR3 has 11 residues. The CDR3 is CASHAGGEQYF. The CDR3 DNA is TGTGCCAGCCACGCGGGAGGCGAGCAGTACTTC.

V gene TRBV13 combines with J gene TRBJ1-4; a weak D match, TRBD1 (5 bases). From germline, CDR1 is PRHDT and CDR2 FYEKMQ (reference sequence). The V end was cut by 5 bases, the J end by 0 bases, with 13 bases between. The CDR3 extends over 16 amino acids. CDR3 region: CASSVVGGATNEKLFF. CDR3 coding DNA: TGTGCCAGCAGCGTGGTGGGGGGAGCAACTAATGAAAAACTGTTTTTT.

The chain joins TRBV6-5 to TRBJ2-5; no clear D. Germline CDR1 and CDR2: MNHEY and SVGAGI. The CDR3 contains 14 residues. V gave up 2 bases and J gave up 5 bases, with 12 bases separating them. The CDR3 DNA reads as TGTGCCAGCAGTTACCACGGATCCCGGGAGACCCAGTACTTC. Residues: CASSYHGSRETQYF.

The chain has TRBV28 and TRBJ2-7; D is possibly TRBD1 (6 bases). CDR3 size: 14 residues. Germline CDR1 reads MDHEN; CDR2 reads SYDVKM. V was shortened by 1 base and J by 3 bases, with 10 bases between the two germline ends. For the CDR3, the DNA is TGTGCCAGCAGTTTATACCGGACAGACTACGAGCAGTACTTC. Its protein is CASSLYRTDYEQYF.